The 15 T cell receptor beta chains reported below all come from one sample, sequenced in a study of cytomegalovirus exposure and HLA in healthy donors. It was with 60 Vbeta and 13 Jbeta primers that the PCR ran. Sequencing was performed with immunoSEQ multiplex PCR; in TCRdb, only in-frame clones are kept and a portion is missing. The table includes approximately 160,000 clones, around 75% detected once. Sequencing used PBMCs. The receptors originated from a male donor in good health and CMV-seronegative.

The chain recombines TRBV5-1 with TRBJ1-2; TRBD1 is a possible D gene (6 bases). The V end was cut by 1 base, the J end by 3 bases, with 13 bases between. The CDR3 length is 15 residues. Germline lookup yields CDR1 SGHRS and CDR2 YFSETQ. The CDR3 DNA is TGCGCCAGCAGCTTGTCTCGGGGGGCGGACTATGGCTACACCTTC. Amino acids: CASSLSRGADYGYTF.

The rearrangement uses TRBV7-8 and TRBJ1-3; D call uncertain. Deletions cut 5 bases from V and 0 bases from J, with 11 bases between. This CDR3 has 15 amino acids. The V gene's germline CDR1 is SGHVS and CDR2 FQNEAQ. Here the CDR3 DNA reads TGTGCCAGCAGCAGATCAGGTTACTCTGGAAACACCATATATTTT. The encoded protein is CASSRSGYSGNTIYF.

V and J are TRBV28 and TRBJ1-4; 7 nucleotides agree with TRBD1. CDR1 is MDHEN, CDR2 SYDVKM, per germline. V shed 9 bases and J 4 bases; nucleotides not matched to a gene: 8. The CDR3 has 14 residues. The CDR3 sequence: CASFPGQNNEKLFF. In DNA, the CDR3 is TGTGCCAGTTTTCCGGGACAGAATAATGAAAAACTGTTTTTT.

This clone was recorded only once. V is TRBV11-1 and J is TRBJ2-5, with D possibly matching TRBD2 (5 bases). CDR1 and CDR2 (germline): SGHAT, FQDESV (reference sequence). The CDR3 totals 16 residues. V was shortened by 5 bases and J by 5 bases, with 21 bases between the two germline ends. CDR3 coding DNA: TGTGCCAGCAGCCCAGCCGGCAGCGGTGTGGGGGAGACCCAGTACTTC. It encodes CASSPAGSGVGETQYF.

This clone showed up just once. The J gene is TRBJ1-4, the V gene TRBV10-2; no definite D call. V lost 3 bases and J 8 bases, leaving 13 bases between the germline ends. The CDR3 length is 14 residues. Germline-derived CDR1 and CDR2 are WSHSY and SAAADI. The CDR3 protein is CASSEARGSEKLFF. The CDR3 coding sequence is TGCGCCAGCAGTGAAGCGCGAGGAAGCGAAAAACTGTTTTTT.

The rearrangement links TRBV30 to TRBJ1-1, with TRBD1 matching 12 bases. Germline V CDR1 and CDR2: GTSNPN, SVGIG (reference sequence). The trim removed 3 bases at V and 5 bases at J, leaving 13 bases unmatched. This CDR3 contains 17 residues. The CDR3 loop reads CAWSLSPGQGARTEAFF. The CDR3 bases are TGTGCCTGGAGCTTATCTCCGGGACAGGGGGCGCGAACTGAAGCTTTCTTT.

This clone was observed a handful of times. J is TRBJ2-2 and V is TRBV5-1, with 7 bases identical to TRBD1. Germline assignment: CDR1 SGHRS and CDR2 YFSETQ. The CDR3 has 16 residues. With 4 bases clipped from V and 2 bases from J, the junction kept 8 bases outside the gene matches. The CDR3 coding sequence is TGCGCCAGCAGCCGCCGAGGACAGGCCAACACCGGGGAGCTGTTTTTT. It codes for CASSRRGQANTGELFF.

The gene calls are TRBV14 and TRBJ1-1, with a possible D match to TRBD1 (6 bases). CDR1 and CDR2 (germline): SGHDN, FVKESK. Trimming took off 4 bases at V and 10 bases at J, with 16 bases between the two ends. The CDR3 runs to 13 residues. The DNA of the CDR3 is TGTGCCAGCAGCCTTCCACAGGGCCGGGGAGCTTTCTTT. Its protein is CASSLPQGRGAFF.

The rearrangement links TRBV11-1 to TRBJ2-5, with 8 bases aligning to TRBD1. J lost 5 bases, V lost 5 bases, and 16 bases had no gene match. Germline lookup yields CDR1 SGHAT and CDR2 FQDESV (reference sequence). The CDR3 consists of 17 residues. The DNA of the CDR3 is TGTGCCAGCAGCCCTGGCAGACAGGGGAGGAGTGGGGAGACCCAGTACTTC. Residues: CASSPGRQGRSGETQYF.

This clone was seen more than once but under ten times. The chain couples TRBV9 to TRBJ1-1; 10 bases are a match to TRBD1. This CDR3 has 15 amino acids. Trimming took 0 bases from V and 5 from J; bases not matched to a gene: 4. Per the germline V gene, CDR1 is SGDLS and CDR2 is YYNGEE. The CDR3 region is CASSVVGTGVTEAFF. The CDR3 coding sequence is TGTGCCAGCAGCGTAGTAGGGACAGGGGTAACTGAAGCTTTCTTT.

The chain links TRBV28 to TRBJ1-1; a weak D match, TRBD1 (6 bases). Germline CDR1 and CDR2: MDHEN and SYDVKM. The germline V and J ends were trimmed by 3 bases and 1 base, with 9 bases remaining between them. The CDR3 loop spans 14 amino acids. CDR3 protein: CASSFGRGNTEAFF. DNA of the CDR3: TGTGCCAGCAGTTTTGGCAGGGGGAACACTGAAGCTTTCTTT.

This rearrangement joins TRBV6-5 to TRBJ2-7, with 8 bases identical to TRBD2. The CDR3 is 15 amino acids. CDR1 is MNHEY and CDR2 is SVGAGI in the germline V gene. Unmatched junction bases numbered 9, after V lost 2 bases and J lost 6 bases. This CDR3 reads CASSYTRGGLSEQYF. As DNA, the CDR3 is TGTGCCAGCAGTTACACTCGGGGGGGGTTAAGCGAGCAGTACTTC.

The chain combines TRBV9 with TRBJ2-7; 7 positions agree with TRBD1. Germline trimming cut 0 bases from V and 4 bases from J; bases unmatched to any gene: 7. This CDR3 comprises 15 residues. Germline V gene data show CDR1 as SGDLS and CDR2 as YYNGEE. In DNA form, the CDR3 reads TGTGCCAGCAGCGTAGCTCCGGGACAGCAATACGAGCAGTACTTC. It yields the protein CASSVAPGQQYEQYF.

The chain has TRBV5-1 and TRBJ2-3; D is uncertain. Germline CDR1 reads SGHRS; CDR2 reads YFSETQ. Trimming removed 1 base at V and 4 bases at J, with 7 bases between. The CDR3 runs to 13 residues. The CDR3 bases are TGCGCCAGCAGCTTGATTACTCCAGATACGCAGTATTTT. Translating it yields CASSLITPDTQYF.

This chain joins TRBV28 and TRBJ2-7; a possible D gene is TRBD2 (6 bases). The CDR3 has 13 residues. V shed 5 bases and J shed 7 bases, with 15 bases lying between them. Germline assignment: CDR1 MDHEN and CDR2 SYDVKM. The DNA of the CDR3 is TGTGCCAGCAGTATACTAGCCCGACAGGAGCAGTACTTC. Its protein product is CASSILARQEQYF.